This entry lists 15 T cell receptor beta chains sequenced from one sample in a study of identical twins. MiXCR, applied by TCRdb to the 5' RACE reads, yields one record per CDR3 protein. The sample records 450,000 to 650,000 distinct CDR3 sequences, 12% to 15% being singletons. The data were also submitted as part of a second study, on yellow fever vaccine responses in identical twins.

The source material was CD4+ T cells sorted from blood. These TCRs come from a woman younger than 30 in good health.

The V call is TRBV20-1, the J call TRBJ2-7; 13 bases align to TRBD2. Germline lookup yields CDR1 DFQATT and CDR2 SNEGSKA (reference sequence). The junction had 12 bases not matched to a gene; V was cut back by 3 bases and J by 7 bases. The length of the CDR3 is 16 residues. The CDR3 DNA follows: TGCAGTGCTAGTATCCAAACTAGCGGGAGGGCCGGGGAGCAGTACTTC. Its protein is CSASIQTSGRAGEQYF.

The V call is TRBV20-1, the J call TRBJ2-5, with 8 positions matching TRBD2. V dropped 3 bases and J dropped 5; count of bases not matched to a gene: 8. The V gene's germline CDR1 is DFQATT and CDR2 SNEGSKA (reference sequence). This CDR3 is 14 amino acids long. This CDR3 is CSASTGGPGETQYF. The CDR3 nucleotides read TGCAGTGCTAGCACGGGAGGGCCGGGGGAGACCCAGTACTTC.

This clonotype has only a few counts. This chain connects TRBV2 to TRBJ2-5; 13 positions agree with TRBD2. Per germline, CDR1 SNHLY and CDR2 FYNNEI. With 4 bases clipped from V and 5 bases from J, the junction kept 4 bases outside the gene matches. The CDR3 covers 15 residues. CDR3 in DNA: TGTGCCAGCAGTGGCACTAGCGGGAGGGCTGAGACCCAGTACTTC. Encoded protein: CASSGTSGRAETQYF.

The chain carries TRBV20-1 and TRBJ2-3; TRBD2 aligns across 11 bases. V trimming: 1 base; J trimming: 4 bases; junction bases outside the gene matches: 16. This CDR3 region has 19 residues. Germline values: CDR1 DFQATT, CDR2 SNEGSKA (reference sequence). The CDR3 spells CSARATDSGGARGSDTQYF. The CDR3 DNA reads TGCAGTGCTAGAGCTACTGATAGCGGGGGGGCCAGGGGATCAGATACGCAGTATTTT.

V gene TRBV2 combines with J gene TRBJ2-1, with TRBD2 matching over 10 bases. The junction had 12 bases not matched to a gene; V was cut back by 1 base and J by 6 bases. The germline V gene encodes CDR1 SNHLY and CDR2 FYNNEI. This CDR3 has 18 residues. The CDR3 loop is CASSEVLMLAGAFNEQFF. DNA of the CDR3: TGTGCCAGCAGTGAAGTCCTCATGCTAGCGGGAGCCTTCAATGAGCAGTTCTTC. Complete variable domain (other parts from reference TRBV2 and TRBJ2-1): EPEVTQTPSHQVTQMGQEVILRCVPISNHLYFYWYRQILGQKVEFLVSFYNNEISEKSEIFDDQFSVERPDGSNFTLKIRSTKLEDSAMYFCASSEVLMLAGAFNEQFFGPGTRLTVL.

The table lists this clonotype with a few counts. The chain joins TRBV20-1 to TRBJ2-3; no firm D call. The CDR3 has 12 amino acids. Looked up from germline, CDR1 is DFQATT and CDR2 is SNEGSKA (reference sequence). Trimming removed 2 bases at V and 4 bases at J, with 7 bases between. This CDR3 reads CSARFYADTQYF. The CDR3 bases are TGCAGTGCTAGATTTTACGCAGATACGCAGTATTTT.

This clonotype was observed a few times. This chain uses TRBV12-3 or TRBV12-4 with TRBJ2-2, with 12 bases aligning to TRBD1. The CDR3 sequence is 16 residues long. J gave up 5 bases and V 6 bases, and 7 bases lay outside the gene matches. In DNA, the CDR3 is TGTGCCAGCAGACCAGAGGGACAGGGGGCAACCGGGGAGCTGTTTTTT. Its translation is CASRPEGQGATGELFF.

CDR3 nucleotide sequence: TGTGCCAGCAGTGACCCGGACTTCCCGAACACCGGGGAGCTGTTTTTT. This sequence encodes CASSDPDFPNTGELFF. The chain employs TRBV6-1 and TRBJ2-2; perhaps TRBD2 as D (5 bases). V lost 3 bases, J lost 0 bases, and 11 bases lay in between. The CDR3 runs 16 residues. Per the germline V gene, CDR1 is MNHNS and CDR2 is SASEGT.

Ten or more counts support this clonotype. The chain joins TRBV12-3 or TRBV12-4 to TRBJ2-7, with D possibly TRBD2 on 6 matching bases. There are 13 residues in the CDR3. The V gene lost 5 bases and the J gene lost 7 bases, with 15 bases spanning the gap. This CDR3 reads CASSPGGFGEQYV. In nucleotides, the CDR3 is TGTGCCAGCAGTCCTGGGGGGTTTGGGGAGCAGTACGTC.

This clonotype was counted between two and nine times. The DNA of the CDR3 is TGTGCCACCAGTGGGGGTGGGCAAAAGTACAATGAGCAGTTCTTC. It encodes CATSGGGQKYNEQFF. The rearrangement uses TRBV24-1 and TRBJ2-1; unclear D gene. The CDR3 is made up of 15 amino acids. V shed 5 bases and J shed 4 bases, with 14 bases lying between them. CDR1 and CDR2 from the germline V gene are KGHDR and SFDVKD.

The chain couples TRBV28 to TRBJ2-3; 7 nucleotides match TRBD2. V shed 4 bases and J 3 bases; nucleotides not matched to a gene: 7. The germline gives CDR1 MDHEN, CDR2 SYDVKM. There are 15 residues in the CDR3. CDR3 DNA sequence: TGTGCCAGCAGTTCGGGGGAGGGGAGGACAGATACGCAGTATTTT. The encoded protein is CASSSGEGRTDTQYF. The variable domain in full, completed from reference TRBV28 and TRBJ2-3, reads DVKVTQSSRYLVKRTGEKVFLECVQDMDHENMFWYRQDPGLGLRLIYFSYDVKMKEKGDIPEGYSVSREKKERFSLILESASTNQTSMYLCASSSGEGRTDTQYFGPGTRLTVL.

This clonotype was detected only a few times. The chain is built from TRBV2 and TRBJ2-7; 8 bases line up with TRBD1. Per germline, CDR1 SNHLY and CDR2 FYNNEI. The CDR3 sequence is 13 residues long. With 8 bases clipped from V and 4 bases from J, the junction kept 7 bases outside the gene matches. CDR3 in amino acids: CASGLYRGYEQYV. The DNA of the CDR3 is TGTGCCAGCGGATTATACAGGGGGTACGAGCAGTACGTC.

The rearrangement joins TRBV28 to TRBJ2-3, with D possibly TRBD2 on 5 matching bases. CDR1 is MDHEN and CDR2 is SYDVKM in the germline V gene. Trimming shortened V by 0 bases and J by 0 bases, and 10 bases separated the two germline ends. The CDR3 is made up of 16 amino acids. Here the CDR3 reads CASSLWGVGSTDTQYF. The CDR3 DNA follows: TGTGCCAGCAGTTTATGGGGAGTGGGAAGCACAGATACGCAGTATTTT.

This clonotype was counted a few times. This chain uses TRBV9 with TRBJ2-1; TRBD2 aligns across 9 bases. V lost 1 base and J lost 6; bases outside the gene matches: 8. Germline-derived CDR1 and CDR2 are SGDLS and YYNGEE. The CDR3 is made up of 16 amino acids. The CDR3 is CASSVQQIAGVNEQFF. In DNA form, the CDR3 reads TGTGCCAGCAGCGTACAACAGATAGCGGGAGTCAATGAGCAGTTCTTC.

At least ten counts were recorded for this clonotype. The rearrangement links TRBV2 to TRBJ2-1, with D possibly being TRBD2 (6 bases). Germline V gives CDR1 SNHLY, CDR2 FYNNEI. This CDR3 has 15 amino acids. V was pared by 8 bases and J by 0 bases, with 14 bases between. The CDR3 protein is CASREAGSSYNEQFF. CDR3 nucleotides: TGTGCCAGCCGGGAAGCCGGGAGCTCCTACAATGAGCAGTTCTTC.